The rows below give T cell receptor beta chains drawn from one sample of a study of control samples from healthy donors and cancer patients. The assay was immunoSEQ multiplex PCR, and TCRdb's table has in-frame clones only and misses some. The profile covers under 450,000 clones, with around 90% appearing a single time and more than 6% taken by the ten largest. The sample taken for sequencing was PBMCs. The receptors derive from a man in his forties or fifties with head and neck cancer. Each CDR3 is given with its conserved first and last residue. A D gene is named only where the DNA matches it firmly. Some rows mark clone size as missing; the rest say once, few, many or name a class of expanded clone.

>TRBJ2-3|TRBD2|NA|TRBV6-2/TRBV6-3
TGTGCCAGCAGCGACCCGGGACTAGGGGCCCACACAGATACGCAGTATTTT
CASSDPGLGAHTDTQYF
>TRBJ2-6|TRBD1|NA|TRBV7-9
TGTGCCAGCAGTGACAGGGGACTTCTCTCTGGGGCCAACGTCCTGACTTTC
CASSDRGLLSGANVLTF
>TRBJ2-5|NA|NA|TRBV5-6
TGTGCCAGCAGCTTCCAAGACAGAGTTGAGACCCAGTACTTC
CASSFQDRVETQYF
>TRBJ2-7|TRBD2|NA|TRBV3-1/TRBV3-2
TGTGCCAGCAGCCGGACTAGCGGGTTCTACGAGCAGTACTTC
CASSRTSGFYEQYF
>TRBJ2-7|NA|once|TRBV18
TGTGCCAGCTCTTTCGACCAATGGGGGGCTCTGTACGAGCAGTACTTC
CASSFDQWGALYEQYF
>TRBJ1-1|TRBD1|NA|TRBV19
TGTGCCAGTAGTATGTGGGGGGGACAGGGGGCCGTTATAGCTTTCTTT
CASSMWGGQGAVIAFF
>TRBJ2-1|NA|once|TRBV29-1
TGCAGCGTTGTTTATAGCTCCTACAATGAGCAGTTCTTC
CSVVYSSYNEQFF
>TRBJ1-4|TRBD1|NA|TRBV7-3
TGTGCCAGCAGCCCAAAGACAGGGACTAATGAAAAACTGTTTTTT
CASSPKTGTNEKLFF
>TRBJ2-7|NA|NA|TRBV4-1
TGCGCCAGCAGCCCCCTAGGAAGGGGTAATAAAAACGAGCAGTACTTC
CASSPLGRGNKNEQYF
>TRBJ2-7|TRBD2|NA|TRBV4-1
TGCGCCAGCGCGGAAAGAGCGGGGGGTACTTACGAGCAGTACTTC
CASAERAGGTYEQYF
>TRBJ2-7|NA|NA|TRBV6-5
TGTGCCAGCAGCTCAGACCCAGGGACCACCTACGAGCAGTACTTC
CASSSDPGTTYEQYF
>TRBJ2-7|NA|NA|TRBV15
TGTGCCACCAGCAGAGATAAAAGATGGGACAGCGGGTACGAGCAGTACTTC
CATSRDKRWDSGYEQYF
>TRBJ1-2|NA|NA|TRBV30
TGTGCCTCTTCAAAAGGGGAGGACTATGGCTACACCTTC
CASSKGEDYGYTF
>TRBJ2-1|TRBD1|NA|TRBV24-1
TGTGCCACCAGTGATTCGACAGGGGTCGATGAGCAGTTCTTC
CATSDSTGVDEQFF
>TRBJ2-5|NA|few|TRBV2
TGTGCCAGCAGTGAAGCGGGGGGCGGAGAGACCCAGTACTTC
CASSEAGGGETQYF
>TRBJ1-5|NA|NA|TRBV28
TGTGCCAGCAGTTTTTCAGGGGTTGAGCAGCCCCAGCATTTT
CASSFSGVEQPQHF
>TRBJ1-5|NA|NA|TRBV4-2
TGTGCCAGCAGCCAAGAGGCGGCAGGTGAAAATCAGCCCCAGCATTTT
CASSQEAAGENQPQHF
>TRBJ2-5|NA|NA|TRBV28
TGTGCCAGCAGACTTCGCCAGGGTTGGGAGACCCAGTACTTC
CASRLRQGWETQYF
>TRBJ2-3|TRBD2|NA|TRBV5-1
TGCGCCAGCGGGGAGCGGGGTGACAGCACAGATACGCAGTATTTT
CASGERGDSTDTQYF
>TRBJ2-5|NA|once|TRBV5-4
TGTGCCAGCAGCCCGGGGTACCAAGAGACCCAGTACTTC
CASSPGYQETQYF
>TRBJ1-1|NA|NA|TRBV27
TGTGCCAGCTCAAAAGGGGCGGGCCCATGGGCTGAAGCTTTCTTT
CASSKGAGPWAEAFF
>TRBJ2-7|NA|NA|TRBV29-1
TGCAGCGTTGTTGGTATCTCCTACGAGCAGTACTTC
CSVVGISYEQYF
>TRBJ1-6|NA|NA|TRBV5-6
TGTGCCAGCAGCCCCGGTCGTAGCTCCTATAATTCACCCCTCCACTTT
CASSPGRSSYNSPLHF
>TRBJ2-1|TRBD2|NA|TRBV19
TGTGCCAGTAGTATACCTAGCGGGGGGGGCAATGAGCAGTTCTTC
CASSIPSGGGNEQFF
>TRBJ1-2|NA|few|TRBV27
TGTGCCAGCAGTTTAAAGGCCGGTTCAAGCGGCTACACCTTC
CASSLKAGSSGYTF
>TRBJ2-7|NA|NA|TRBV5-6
TGTGCCAGCACCCCAGGGGCAGCCGCCCACGAGCAGTACTTC
CASTPGAAAHEQYF
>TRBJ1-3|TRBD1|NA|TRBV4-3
TGCGCCAGCAGCCAGGACAGGGGGTCTGGAAACACCATATATTTT
CASSQDRGSGNTIYF
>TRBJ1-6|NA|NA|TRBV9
TGTGCCAGCAGCGTCGCGACAGAAACCAATTCACCCCTCCACTTT
CASSVATETNSPLHF
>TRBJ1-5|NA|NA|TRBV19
TGTGCCAGTAGCGAAAGGGAATATCAGCCCCAGCATTTT
CASSEREYQPQHF
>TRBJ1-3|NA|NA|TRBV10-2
TGCGCCAGCAGTGACCTGGGACTACCGCCGGCTCGTTCTGGAAACACCATATATTTT
CASSDLGLPPARSGNTIYF
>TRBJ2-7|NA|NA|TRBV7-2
TGTGCCAGCAGCATTCGGGACATGGGGGAGCAGTACTTC
CASSIRDMGEQYF
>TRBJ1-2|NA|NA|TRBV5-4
TGTGCCAGCAGCTTGGCCGGGGGTGCTAACTATGGCTACACCTTC
CASSLAGGANYGYTF
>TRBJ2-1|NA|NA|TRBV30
TGTGCCTGGAGTGTACGGGGAGCGGTTTACCTCCAGTTCTTC
CAWSVRGAVYLQFF
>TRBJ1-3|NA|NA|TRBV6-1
TGTGCCAGCAGTGACGGGGAGGGAGGAAACTCTGGAAACACCATATATTTT
CASSDGEGGNSGNTIYF
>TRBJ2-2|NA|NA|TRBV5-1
TGCGCCAGCACCTCCCCGGAGGGGGGCAACGGGGAGCTGTTTTTT
CASTSPEGGNGELFF
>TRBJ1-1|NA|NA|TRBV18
TGTGCCAGCTCACAACAGAAGAACACTGAAGCTTTCTTT
CASSQQKNTEAFF
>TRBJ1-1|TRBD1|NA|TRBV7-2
TGTGCCAGCAGCTTAGTGCAGGGGGGTCTCCCTGAAGCTTTCTTT
CASSLVQGGLPEAFF
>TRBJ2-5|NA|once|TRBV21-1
TGTGCCAGCAGCACTATCCGACAGGACCAAGAGACCCAGTACTTC
CASSTIRQDQETQYF
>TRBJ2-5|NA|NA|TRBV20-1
TGCAGTACAGGGAAGGGAGAGACCCAGTACTTC
CSTGKGETQYF
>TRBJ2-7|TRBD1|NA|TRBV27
TGTGCCAGCAGTCCAAAGGCAGGGGGCGGATACTACGAGCAGTACTTC
CASSPKAGGGYYEQYF
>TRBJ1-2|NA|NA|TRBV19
TGTGCCAGTAGTACCCACGACCGACAGCTCCCAATCCATGGCTACACCTTC
CASSTHDRQLPIHGYTF
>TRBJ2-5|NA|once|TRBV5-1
TGCGCCAGCAGCCTGGGGGACAACGGGGAGACCCAGTACTTC
CASSLGDNGETQYF
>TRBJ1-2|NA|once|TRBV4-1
TGCGCCAGCAGCCAAGATCCGAGGGATGTGAGCTACACCTTC
CASSQDPRDVSYTF
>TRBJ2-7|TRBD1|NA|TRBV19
TGTGCCAGTAGTACTCGACAGGGGTCTTCCTCCTACGAGCAGTACTTC
CASSTRQGSSSYEQYF
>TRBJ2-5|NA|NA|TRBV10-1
TGCGCCAGCAGTGAGTCCGGGACAAGACAAGAGACCCAGTACTTC
CASSESGTRQETQYF
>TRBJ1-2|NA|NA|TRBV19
TGTGCCAGTATTGGGGGCGGACACTATGGCTACACCTTC
CASIGGGHYGYTF
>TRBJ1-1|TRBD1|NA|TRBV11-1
TGTGCCAGCAGGCAGACCGGGACAGGGAACACTGAAGCTTTCTTT
CASRQTGTGNTEAFF
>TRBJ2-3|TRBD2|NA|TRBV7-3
TGTGCCAGCAGCTTAAAGCGGGGGGGCACAGATACGCAGTATTTT
CASSLKRGGTDTQYF
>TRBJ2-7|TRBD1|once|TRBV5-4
TGTGCCACTTCTACAGGACAGGGGTTCTACGAGCAGTACTTC
CATSTGQGFYEQYF
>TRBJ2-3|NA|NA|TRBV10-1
TGCGCCAGCATAAATGTAGTAAGGACAGATACGCAGTATTTT
CASINVVRTDTQYF
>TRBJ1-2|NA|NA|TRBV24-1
TGTGCCACCAGTGATTCCAGCGGCTACACCTTC
CATSDSSGYTF
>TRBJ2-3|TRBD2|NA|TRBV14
TGTGCCAGCAGCCGGCTCGGGACTAGCGCAGTCACAGATACGCAGTATTTT
CASSRLGTSAVTDTQYF
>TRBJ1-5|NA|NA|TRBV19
TGTGCCAGTAATCTAAAGGGATTCGGCAATCAGCCCCAGCATTTT
CASNLKGFGNQPQHF
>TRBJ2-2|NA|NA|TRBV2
TGTGCCAGCAGTGAAGCGGGGGCGGGGCTTGCCGGGGAGCTGTTTTTT
CASSEAGAGLAGELFF
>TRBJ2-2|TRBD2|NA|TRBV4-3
TGCGCCAGCAGCCAACTTAGCGGGGGTAGCGGGGAGCTGTTTTTT
CASSQLSGGSGELFF